This passage covers 21 T cell receptor beta chains from one sample sequenced in a study of T cells in Graves' hyperthyroidism and ophthalmopathy. RNA transcripts provided the source from which TCR beta CDR3 regions were amplified. TCR CDR3 regions were first amplified by RT-PCR with HTBI primers. TCRdb passed the multiplex PCR reads through MiXCR, listing each CDR3 protein once. There are hundreds of thousands of distinct CDR3 sequences in the sample; around 20% occur only once, and 50% to 75% lies in the top ten. Sequenced: blood. These receptors were collected from a man aged 30 to 45 with Graves' ophthalmopathy.

This clonotype was counted ten times or more. The chain is built from TRBV7-2 and TRBJ1-1; D remains ambiguous. This CDR3 is built from 14 residues. Trimming removed 6 bases at V and 5 bases at J, with 16 bases between. The germline V gene encodes CDR1 SGHTA and CDR2 FQGNSA. As DNA, the CDR3 is TGTGCCAGCAGTCCTACCTGGGGAGGGACTGAAGCTTTCTTT. It specifies CASSPTWGGTEAFF.

This clonotype appeared once. Written as DNA, the CDR3 is TGTGCCAGTAGTATTGGGACGGTAGCGGGACGCGAAAACATTCAGTACTTC. It codes for CASSIGTVAGRENIQYF. The chain has TRBV19 and TRBJ2-4, with 8 nucleotides matching TRBD2. The length of the CDR3 is 17 residues. Germline V gene data show CDR1 as LNHDA and CDR2 as SQIVND (reference sequence). After removal of 3 bases from V and 5 bases from J, the junction contained 12 bases not matched to a gene.

The V call is TRBV10-3, the J call TRBJ1-5; possibly TRBD1 for D (5 bases). The CDR3 runs to 13 residues. Germline V gene data show CDR1 as ENHRY and CDR2 as SYGVKD. V was clipped by 10 bases and J by 7 bases, with 17 bases between them. The CDR3 spells CATSGGVGQPQHF. The CDR3 region has the DNA TGTGCCACATCAGGAGGGGTCGGGCAGCCCCAGCATTTT.

V usage is TRBV6-1 and J usage is TRBJ2-1; D is ambiguous. V was pared by 5 bases and J by 0 bases, with 14 bases between. CDR3 size: 16 residues. Germline assignment: CDR1 MNHNS and CDR2 SASEGT. The DNA for the CDR3 is TGTGCCAGCAGTAACGGAGAGTTAAGCTCCTACAATGAGCAGTTCTTC. Amino acid sequence: CASSNGELSSYNEQFF.

The chain links TRBV20-1 to TRBJ1-2, with 10 bases identical to TRBD1. Germline values: CDR1 DFQATT, CDR2 SNEGSKA (reference sequence). There are 14 residues in the CDR3. Trimming cost V 1 base and J 8 bases; bases outside gene matches: 7. DNA for the CDR3: TGCAGTGCTAGAGTGGGACAGGGGTTGGGGGGCTACACCTTC. Its protein product is CSARVGQGLGGYTF.

The sample holds a few counts of this clonotype. The V call is TRBV12-3 or TRBV12-4, the J call TRBJ2-2; 7 positions agree with TRBD1. V lost 2 bases, J lost 2 bases, and 2 bases stayed unmatched. CDR3 size: 15 residues. The CDR3 coding sequence is TGTGCCAGCAGTTTATGGGACAGCAACACCGGGGAGCTGTTTTTT. Translated: CASSLWDSNTGELFF.

A few counts support this clonotype. In DNA form, the CDR3 reads TGTGCCAGCAGCTTAAGGTCGCTAGCGGGCCATGAGCAGTACTTC. Amino acid sequence: CASSLRSLAGHEQYF. J is TRBJ2-7 and V is TRBV7-2; 8 nucleotides agree with TRBD2. The CDR3 totals 15 residues. Germline trimming cut 2 bases from V and 7 bases from J; bases unmatched to any gene: 10. Germline V gives CDR1 SGHTA, CDR2 FQGNSA.

This clonotype came up many times. This sequence joins TRBV9 and TRBJ2-7, with 7 positions matching TRBD2. Germline trimming cut 0 bases from V and 7 bases from J; bases unmatched to any gene: 10. The CDR3 is 15 residues long. Germline loops: CDR1 SGDLS, CDR2 YYNGEE. The CDR3 nucleotides are TGTGCCAGCAGCGTAGCTCCCGCGGGAGAACGGGAGCAGTACTTC. It is translated as CASSVAPAGEREQYF.

This chain's CDR3 is CASSQGGQGTYEQYF. The CDR3 DNA is TGCGCCAGCAGCCAGGGAGGACAGGGAACCTACGAGCAGTACTTC. V and J are TRBV4-1 and TRBJ2-7; 8 bases are a match to TRBD1. The germline CDR1 and CDR2 sequences are MGHRA and YSYEKL. V lost 3 bases to trimming and J lost 2 bases; unmatched junction nucleotides: 6. The CDR3 extends over 15 amino acids.

This clonotype was detected a few times. Compared with germline, one end of the junction differs, possibly owing to a read error. The CDR3 region has the DNA TGTGCCAGCAGCTTAGACGGGTTGGGGGAGAAAGACTTC. This translates into CASSLDGLGEKDF. V usage is TRBV11-2 and J usage is TRBJ2-5; D could derive from TRBD1 or TRBD2 (5 bases each). This CDR3 spans 13 amino acids. Germline CDR1 is SGHAT and CDR2 is FQNNGV.

This clonotype has at least ten counts. J is TRBJ1-1 and V is TRBV4-1; no firm D call. Germline V lookup: CDR1 MGHRA, CDR2 YSYEKL. The CDR3 consists of 12 residues. V gave up 1 base and J gave up 8 bases, with 8 bases separating them. The CDR3 nucleotides read TGCGCCAGCAGCCAAGCTTCCGGAGAAGCTTTCTTT. This encodes CASSQASGEAFF.

V is TRBV28 and J is TRBJ1-1, with TRBD1 as a possible D gene (5 bases). The ends were cut back, 7 bases at V and 3 bases at J, with 12 bases in the middle. Germline V gives CDR1 MDHEN, CDR2 SYDVKM. The CDR3 runs to 13 residues. CDR3 DNA sequence: TGTGCCAGCACTGGGGGATTCGACACTGAAGCTTTCTTT. Its translation is CASTGGFDTEAFF. The variable domain in full, with the rest retrieved from reference TRBV28 and TRBJ1-1, is DVKVTQSSRYLVKRTGEKVFLECVQDMDHENMFWYRQDPGLGLRLIYFSYDVKMKEKGDIPEGYSVSREKKERFSLILESASTNQTSMYLCASTGGFDTEAFFGQGTRLTVV.

This clonotype has ten or more counts. The genes are TRBV12-3 or TRBV12-4 and TRBJ2-7, with D unclear. This CDR3 region has 13 residues. The ends were cut back, 1 base at V and 1 base at J, with 5 bases in the middle. CDR3 loop: CASSLGGSYEQYF. Written as DNA, the CDR3 is TGTGCCAGCAGTTTAGGGGGTTCCTACGAGCAGTACTTC.

This chain connects TRBV6-2 or TRBV6-3 to TRBJ1-2; TRBD1 matches 12 bases. Unmatched junction bases numbered 6, after V lost 6 bases and J lost 7 bases. The CDR3 contains 14 residues. CDR1 and CDR2 from the germline V gene are MNHEY and SVGEGT. The CDR3 DNA sequence: TGTGCCAGCAGCAGGGACAGGGGGCGAGTTGGCTACACCTTC. Translation gives CASSRDRGRVGYTF.

The rearrangement uses TRBV6-1 and TRBJ2-7; unclear D gene. Trimming stripped 4 bases from V and 3 bases from J, with 7 bases between. CDR1 is MNHNS, CDR2 SASEGT, per germline. There are 12 residues in the CDR3. CDR3 loop: CASSVASYEQYF. The CDR3 nucleotides are TGTGCCAGCAGTGTGGCCAGCTACGAGCAGTACTTC.

This clonotype was seen a few times. CDR3 loop: CASCLNKGTDTQYF. The CDR3 DNA reads as TGTGCCAGCTGTCTGAACAAAGGCACAGATACGCAGTATTTT. This chain links TRBV2 with TRBJ2-3; D is unclear. Germline CDR1 SNHLY, CDR2 FYNNEI. V lost 8 bases and J 1 base, leaving 13 bases between the germline ends. This CDR3 has 14 residues.

This clonotype was counted only a few times. The chain combines TRBV24-1 with TRBJ1-1; D gene ambiguous. The CDR3 is 15 amino acids. CDR1 is KGHDR, CDR2 SFDVKD, per germline. Trimming pared 6 bases from V and 1 base from J, leaving 14 bases between. The CDR3, as DNA: TGTGCCACCAGTTCAGCAGCGACTCCGAACACTGAAGCTTTCTTT. Protein: CATSSAATPNTEAFF.

The V gene is TRBV20-1, the J gene TRBJ2-3, with 10 bases lining up with TRBD2. J was trimmed by 2 bases and V by 3 bases; bases with no gene match: 2. This CDR3 comprises 14 residues. Germline V CDR1 and CDR2: DFQATT, SNEGSKA (reference sequence). Here the CDR3 DNA reads TGCAGTGCTAGGGGGACTAGCGTCACAGATACGCAGTATTTT. This translates into CSARGTSVTDTQYF.

This clonotype came up many times. The rearrangement uses TRBV18 and TRBJ1-5, with D tentatively TRBD1 (5 bases). V lost 3 bases and J lost 7, with 13 bases in between. This CDR3 has 14 amino acids. Germline V gene sequence: CDR1 KGHSH, CDR2 LQKENI. DNA for the CDR3: TGTGCCAGCTCACCCCCGGGGGGAGGACAGCCCCAGCATTTT. Amino acid sequence: CASSPPGGGQPQHF. Drawing the rest from reference TRBV18 and TRBJ1-5, the complete variable domain is NAGVMQNPRHLVRRRGQEARLRCSPMKGHSHVYWYRQLPEEGLKFMVYLQKENIIDESGMPKERFSAEFPKEGPSILRIQQVVRGDSAAYFCASSPPGGGQPQHFGDGTRLSIL.

The V call is TRBV20-1, the J call TRBJ1-6, with 9 bases lining up with TRBD1. The CDR3 runs to 17 residues. With V trimmed by 1 base and J by 7 bases, 11 bases remained unmatched. CDR1 is DFQATT and CDR2 is SNEGSKA in the germline V gene (reference sequence). This chain's CDR3 is CSARGLDGQGKNSPLHF. Written as DNA, the CDR3 is TGCAGTGCTAGAGGTTTGGACGGACAGGGGAAAAATTCACCCCTCCACTTT.

This rearrangement joins TRBV7-2 to TRBJ1-1; D unresolved. This CDR3 spans 16 amino acids. Germline V CDR1 and CDR2: SGHTA, FQGNSA. The germline V and J ends were trimmed by 0 bases and 2 bases, with 13 bases remaining between them. The CDR3 reads CASSLALRVGNTEAFF. CDR3 nucleotide sequence: TGTGCCAGCAGCTTAGCGCTTCGCGTCGGTAACACTGAAGCTTTCTTT.